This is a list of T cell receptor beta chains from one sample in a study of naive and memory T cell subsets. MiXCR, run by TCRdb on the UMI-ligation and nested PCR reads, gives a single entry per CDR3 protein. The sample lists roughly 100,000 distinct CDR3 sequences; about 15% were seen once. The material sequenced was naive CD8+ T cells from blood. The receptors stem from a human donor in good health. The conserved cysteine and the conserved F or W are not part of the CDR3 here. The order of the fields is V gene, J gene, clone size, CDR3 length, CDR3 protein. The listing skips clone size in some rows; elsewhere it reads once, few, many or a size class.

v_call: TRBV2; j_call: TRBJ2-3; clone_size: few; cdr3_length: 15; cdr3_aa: ASSEALSSGEPGTQY
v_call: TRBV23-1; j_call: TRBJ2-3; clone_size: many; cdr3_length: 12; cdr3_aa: ANKGIGFTDTQY
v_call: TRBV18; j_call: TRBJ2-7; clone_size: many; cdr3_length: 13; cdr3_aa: ASSSTGESNYEQY
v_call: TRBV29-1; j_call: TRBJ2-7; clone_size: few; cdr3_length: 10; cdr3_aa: SVGSPPYEQY
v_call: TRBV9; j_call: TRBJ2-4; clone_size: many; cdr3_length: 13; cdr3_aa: ASSPGTGAKNIQY
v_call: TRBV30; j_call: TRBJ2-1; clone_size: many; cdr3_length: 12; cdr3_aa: AWAPGQGFDEQF
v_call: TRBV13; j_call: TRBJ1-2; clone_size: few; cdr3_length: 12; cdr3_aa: ASSLGRGSYGYT
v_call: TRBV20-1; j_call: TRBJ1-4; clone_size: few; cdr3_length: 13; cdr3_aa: SARERTGKKEKLF
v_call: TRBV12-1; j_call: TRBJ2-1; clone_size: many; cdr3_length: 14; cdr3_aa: ASSQLSTSVYNEQF
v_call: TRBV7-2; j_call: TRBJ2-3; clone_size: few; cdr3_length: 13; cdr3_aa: ASSLQIQGTDTQY
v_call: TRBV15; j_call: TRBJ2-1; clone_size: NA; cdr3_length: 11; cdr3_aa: ATSRSNQPEQF
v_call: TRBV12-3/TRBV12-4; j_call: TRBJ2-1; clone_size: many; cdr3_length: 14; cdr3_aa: ASRQGPPSSYNEQF
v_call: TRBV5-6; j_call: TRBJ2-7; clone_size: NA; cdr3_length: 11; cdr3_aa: ASSLGTADEQY
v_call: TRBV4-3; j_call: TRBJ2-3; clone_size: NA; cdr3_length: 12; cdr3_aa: ASTPGLGTDTQY
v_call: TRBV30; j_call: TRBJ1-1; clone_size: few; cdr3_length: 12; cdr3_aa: AWSIVTLNTEAF
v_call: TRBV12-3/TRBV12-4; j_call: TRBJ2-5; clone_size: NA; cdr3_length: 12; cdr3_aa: ASSFRGPGWTQY
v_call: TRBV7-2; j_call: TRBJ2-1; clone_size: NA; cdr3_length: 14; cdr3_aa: ASSLPGTSGRAEQF
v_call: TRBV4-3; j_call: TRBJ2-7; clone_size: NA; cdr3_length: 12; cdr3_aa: ASSQDGGTYEQY
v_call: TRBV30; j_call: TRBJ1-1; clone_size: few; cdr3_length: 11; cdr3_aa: AVQTGDNTEAF
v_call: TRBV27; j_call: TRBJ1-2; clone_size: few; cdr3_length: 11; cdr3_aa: ASSSGQFYGYT
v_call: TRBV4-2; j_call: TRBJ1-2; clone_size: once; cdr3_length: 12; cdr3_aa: ASSQDLPPYGYT
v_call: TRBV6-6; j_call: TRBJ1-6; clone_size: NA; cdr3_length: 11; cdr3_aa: ASIWLLASPLH
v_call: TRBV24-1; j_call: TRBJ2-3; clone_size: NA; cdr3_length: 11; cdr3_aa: ATSGYAGDTQY
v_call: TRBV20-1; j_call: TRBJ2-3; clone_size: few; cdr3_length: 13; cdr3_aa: SAERTSGGPDTQY
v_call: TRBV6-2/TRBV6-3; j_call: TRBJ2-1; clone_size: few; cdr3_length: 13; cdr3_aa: ASSYSRREGQEQF
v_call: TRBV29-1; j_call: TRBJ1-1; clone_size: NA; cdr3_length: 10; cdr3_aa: SVEDLGAEAF
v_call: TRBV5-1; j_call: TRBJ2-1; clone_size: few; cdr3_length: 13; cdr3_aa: ASSGGTGFVDEQF
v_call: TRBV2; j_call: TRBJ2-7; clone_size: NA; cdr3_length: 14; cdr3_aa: ASSAPAGHSRGEQY
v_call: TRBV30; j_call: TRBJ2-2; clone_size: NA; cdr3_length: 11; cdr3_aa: ARLGGNTGELF
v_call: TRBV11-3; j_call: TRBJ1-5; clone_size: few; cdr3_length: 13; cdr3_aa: ASIHLGGGAGPAD
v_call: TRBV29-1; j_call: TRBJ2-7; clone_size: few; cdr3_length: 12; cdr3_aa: SVVPPGSNYEQY
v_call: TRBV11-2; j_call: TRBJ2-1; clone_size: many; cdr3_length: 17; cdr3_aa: ASSPLTLGQASSYNEQF
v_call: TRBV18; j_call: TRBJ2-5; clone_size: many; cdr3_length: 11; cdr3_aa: ASSPWEQETQY
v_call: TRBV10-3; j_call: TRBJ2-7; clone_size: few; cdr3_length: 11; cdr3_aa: AISESRGYEQY
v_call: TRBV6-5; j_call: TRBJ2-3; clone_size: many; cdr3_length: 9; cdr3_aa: ASSRFHTQY
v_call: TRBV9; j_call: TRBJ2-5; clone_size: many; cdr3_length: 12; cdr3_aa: ASSVSGGKETQY
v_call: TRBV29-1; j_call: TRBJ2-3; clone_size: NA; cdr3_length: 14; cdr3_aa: SVEGITLGLTDTQY
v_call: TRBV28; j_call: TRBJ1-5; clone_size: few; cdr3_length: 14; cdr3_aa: ASSLSIQGPNQPQH
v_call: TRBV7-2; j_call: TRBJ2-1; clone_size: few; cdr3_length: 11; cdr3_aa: ASSLLGTDEQF